Listed here are 26 T cell receptor beta chains from one sample, sequenced in a study of CD8 T cells in Susac syndrome. Reverse transcription of about 0.5 to 1 ug RNA was carried out with random hexamers. Each CDR3 protein gets one entry after TCRdb re-called the immunoSEQ multiplex PCR reads with MiXCR. The sample consists of 150,000 to 200,000 distinct CDR3 sequences, 85% to 95% of them appearing once. The sequenced sample was CD4+ T cells from PBMCs. These TCRs come from a human donor with multiple sclerosis.

This chain uses TRBV7-2 with TRBJ2-1; D not resolved. This CDR3 is 14 amino acids long. Germline lookup yields CDR1 SGHTA and CDR2 FQGNSA. Trimming cost V 2 bases and J 6 bases, with 11 bases left between them. The CDR3 DNA is TGTGCCAGCAGCTTATTCGGGCTAGTCAATGAGCAGTTCTTC. Amino acid sequence: CASSLFGLVNEQFF.

V is TRBV6-2 or TRBV6-3 and J is TRBJ1-4, with no clear D. Germline lookup yields CDR1 MNHEY and CDR2 SVGEGT. Deletions cut 7 bases from V and 3 bases from J, with 12 bases between. The length of the CDR3 is 14 residues. The CDR3 protein is CASTNPGANEKLFF. The CDR3 region has the DNA TGTGCCAGCACTAACCCGGGCGCTAATGAAAAACTGTTTTTT.

The rearrangement links TRBV7-9 to TRBJ1-6; D not certain. The germline CDR1 and CDR2 sequences are SEHNR and FQNEAQ (reference sequence). The V and J ends lost 5 bases and 5 bases respectively, with 16 bases between them. This CDR3 comprises 16 residues. The CDR3 protein is CASSPILSADNSPLHF. The CDR3 nucleotides are TGTGCCAGCAGCCCGATTCTCTCCGCCGATAATTCACCCCTCCACTTT.

This clonotype was counted once. The chain couples TRBV6-6 to TRBJ2-5, with 9 bases identical to TRBD2. The CDR3 totals 15 residues. CDR1 MNHNY and CDR2 SVGAGI come from the germline V gene (reference sequence). The V and J ends lost 7 bases and 5 bases, in that order; junction bases with no gene match: 11. As DNA, the CDR3 is TGTGCCAGCAACCTTAGCGGGGGCGGTAGGGAGACCCAGTACTTC. It codes for CASNLSGGGRETQYF.

This clonotype was found a few times. The chain recombines TRBV7-2 with TRBJ2-7; no firm D call. This CDR3 has 12 amino acids. Trimming took off 8 bases at V and 1 base at J, with 9 bases between the two ends. Germline lookup yields CDR1 SGHTA and CDR2 FQGNSA. The CDR3 here is CASSPLSYEQYF. In nucleotides, the CDR3 is TGTGCCAGCTCACCACTATCCTACGAGCAGTACTTC.

The genes are TRBV20-1 and TRBJ2-5; 10 bases fit TRBD2. Germline V gives CDR1 DFQATT, CDR2 SNEGSKA (reference sequence). After removal of 3 bases from V and 5 bases from J, the junction contained 3 bases not matched to a gene. The CDR3 is 13 residues long. The CDR3 DNA is TGCAGTGCTAGGGCTAGCGGGGGTGAGACCCAGTACTTC. It translates to CSARASGGETQYF.

The chain recombines TRBV2 with TRBJ2-5; 10 bases fit TRBD2. The germline CDR1 and CDR2 sequences are SNHLY and FYNNEI. Trimming at V came to 5 bases and at J to 5 bases, leaving 8 bases not matched to a gene. This CDR3 is built from 15 residues. The CDR3 loop reads CASSREAGGPETQYF. The CDR3, as DNA: TGTGCCAGCAGTCGAGAAGCGGGGGGGCCGGAGACCCAGTACTTC.

The genes are TRBV4-3 and TRBJ1-2, with D unclear. Germline V CDR1 and CDR2: LGHNA, YSLEER. The V end was cut by 4 bases, the J end by 1 base, with 13 bases between. The CDR3 has 15 amino acids. CDR3 sequence (DNA): TGCGCCAGCAGCCCCCTGTCTGGGCTTAACTATGGCTACACCTTC. This codes for CASSPLSGLNYGYTF.

This chain connects TRBV10-3 to TRBJ1-1; D is unresolved. Germline V CDR1 and CDR2: ENHRY, SYGVKD. V was trimmed by 11 bases and J by 0 bases, leaving 13 bases between them. The CDR3 spans 13 residues. CDR3 sequence: CAVSGQLNTEAFF. The CDR3, as DNA: TGTGCCGTCTCCGGGCAGCTGAACACTGAAGCTTTCTTT.

V is TRBV10-3 and J is TRBJ2-1; 7 nucleotides line up with TRBD2. The ends lost 7 bases at V and 0 bases at J; junction bases unmatched: 12. Germline V gives CDR1 ENHRY, CDR2 SYGVKD. The CDR3 length is 17 residues. CDR3: CAITRRLAESSYNEQFF. The DNA for the CDR3 is TGTGCCATCACCCGACGACTAGCCGAGAGCTCCTACAATGAGCAGTTCTTC.

The chain carries TRBV15 and TRBJ2-2; a possible D gene is TRBD2 (6 bases). The CDR3 consists of 14 residues. The germline gives CDR1 LNHNV, CDR2 YYDKDF (reference sequence). The V end was cut by 6 bases, the J end by 4 bases, with 12 bases between. As DNA, the CDR3 is TGTGCCACCAGGGTCACTAGCAGCACCGGGGAGCTGTTTTTT. Amino acid sequence: CATRVTSSTGELFF.

V gene TRBV6-2 or TRBV6-3 combines with J gene TRBJ1-1; D remains unclear. CDR1 is MNHEY and CDR2 is SVGEGT in the germline V gene. With 2 bases removed from V and 0 bases from J, the gap between germline ends came to 7 bases. The CDR3 is 14 amino acids. CDR3 in amino acids: CASSYRRMNTEAFF. CDR3 coding DNA: TGTGCCAGCAGTTACCGACGGATGAACACTGAAGCTTTCTTT.

The genes are TRBV12-3 or TRBV12-4 and TRBJ1-4; D gene ambiguous. With 2 bases removed from V and 8 bases from J, the gap between germline ends came to 12 bases. The CDR3 spans 14 residues. The CDR3 sequence is CASSLWGVNEKLFF. In DNA, the CDR3 is TGTGCCAGCAGTTTATGGGGAGTCAACGAAAAACTGTTTTTT.

The genes are TRBV29-1 and TRBJ2-7; TRBD2 matches at 15 bases. The CDR3 has 15 amino acids. The V gene end was trimmed by 4 bases and the J gene end by 1 base; junction bases not matched to a gene: 2. Germline CDR1 reads SQVTM; CDR2 reads ANQGSEA. The CDR3 sequence is CSVGGLAGGSYEQYF. CDR3 nucleotides: TGCAGCGTTGGGGGACTAGCGGGGGGATCCTACGAGCAGTACTTC.

The gene calls are TRBV5-1 and TRBJ2-5, with D possibly being TRBD2 (6 bases). The CDR3 consists of 16 residues. V dropped 1 base and J dropped 4 bases, with 17 bases sitting between them. Germline V gene data show CDR1 as SGHRS and CDR2 as YFSETQ. CDR3 residues: CASSLRDGSLGETQYF. The CDR3 bases are TGCGCCAGCAGCTTGCGTGACGGGAGTCTCGGAGAGACCCAGTACTTC.

The chain combines TRBV3-1 with TRBJ1-2, with unresolved D. Trimming left V 0 bases short and J 4 bases short, with 6 bases between. Germline CDR1 reads LGHDT; CDR2 reads YNNKEL (reference sequence). The CDR3 totals 13 residues. The CDR3 bases are TGTGCCAGCAGCCAAGAGGCAGGCTATGGCTACACCTTC. The encoded protein is CASSQEAGYGYTF. Based on the CDR3 plus reference TRBV3-1 and TRBJ1-2, the full variable domain is DTAVSQTPKYLVTQMGNDKSIKCEQNLGHDTMYWYKQDSKKFLKIMFSYNNKELIINETVPNRFSPKSPDKAHLNLHINSLELGDSAVYFCASSQEAGYGYTFGSGTRLTVV.

The rearrangement uses TRBV18 and TRBJ1-5, with D possibly being TRBD1 (5 bases). CDR3 size: 15 residues. Trimming stripped 1 base from V and 3 bases from J, with 10 bases between. Germline loops: CDR1 KGHSH, CDR2 LQKENI. The CDR3 region has the DNA TGTGCCAGCTCACCACGTGGGACTTTCAATCAGCCCCAGCATTTT. Amino acid sequence: CASSPRGTFNQPQHF.

This clonotype has a handful of counts. V and J are TRBV9 and TRBJ2-7, with 11 bases matching TRBD1. V gave up 3 bases and J gave up 6 bases; unmatched junction bases: 2. This CDR3 region has 13 residues. Germline lookup yields CDR1 SGDLS and CDR2 YYNGEE. In DNA form, the CDR3 reads TGTGCCAGCAGCGCCGGGACAGGGGGCGAGCAGTACTTC. Protein product: CASSAGTGGEQYF.

The chain joins TRBV6-5 to TRBJ2-3; 9 bases map to TRBD2. Germline V gene sequence: CDR1 MNHEY, CDR2 SVGAGI. This CDR3 comprises 17 residues. Trimming took 0 bases from V and 5 from J; bases not matched to a gene: 9. Here the CDR3 reads CASSYSPAGGPRDTQYF. CDR3 in DNA: TGTGCCAGCAGTTACTCTCCCGCGGGGGGGCCCCGAGATACGCAGTATTTT.

The chain links TRBV5-1 to TRBJ1-3; possible D gene TRBD1, 5 bases. The ends were cut back, 3 bases at V and 7 bases at J, with 17 bases in the middle. The CDR3 spans 15 residues. Germline CDR1 reads SGHRS; CDR2 reads YFSETQ. The CDR3 region is CASSSRASRGNTIYF. The DNA for the CDR3 is TGCGCCAGCAGCTCCCGGGCCTCAAGGGGTAACACCATATATTTT. The complete variable domain, with remaining parts taken from reference TRBV5-1 and TRBJ1-3, reads KAGVTQTPRYLIKTRGQQVTLSCSPISGHRSVSWYQQTPGQGLQFLFEYFSETQRNKGNFPGRFSGRQFSNSRSEMNVSTLELGDSALYLCASSSRASRGNTIYFGEGSWLTVV.

The CDR3 DNA follows: TGTGCCAGCAGCCGATCAGGGGCGAACTATGGCTACACCTTC. Translation gives CASSRSGANYGYTF. This chain connects TRBV7-9 to TRBJ1-2; a weak D match, TRBD1 (6 bases). CDR3 length: 14 amino acids. The V and J ends lost 5 bases and 2 bases respectively, with 12 bases between them. The germline CDR1 and CDR2 sequences are SEHNR and FQNEAQ (reference sequence).

This chain joins TRBV5-1 and TRBJ2-1, with D possibly matching TRBD1 (6 bases). CDR3 length equals 13 residues. CDR1 and CDR2 (germline): SGHRS, YFSETQ. Trimming removed 3 bases from V and 9 bases from J, with 13 bases in between. The CDR3 coding sequence is TGCGCCAGCAGCTGGCGGACAGCAAGTGAGCAGTTCTTC. It encodes CASSWRTASEQFF.

This clonotype was observed a single time. The chain uses TRBV27 and TRBJ2-5; D may be TRBD1 (6 bases). Germline V gene lookup returns CDR1 MNHEY and CDR2 SMNVEV (reference sequence). Trimming stripped 5 bases from V and 5 bases from J, with 18 bases between. The CDR3 sequence is 15 residues long. CDR3 loop: CASSPRAQGLETQYF. CDR3 bases: TGTGCCAGCAGTCCCCGAGCACAGGGATTGGAGACCCAGTACTTC.

The rearrangement joins TRBV6-6 to TRBJ2-5, with a weak D call TRBD2 (6 bases). The germline V and J ends were trimmed by 6 bases and 5 bases, with 16 bases remaining between them. The germline CDR1 and CDR2 sequences are MNHNY and SVGAGI (reference sequence). This CDR3 comprises 14 residues. The CDR3 DNA follows: TGTGCCAGCAGATCCGGGCAGCGGGTGGAGACCCAGTACTTC. Translation gives CASRSGQRVETQYF.

The J gene is TRBJ2-2, the V gene TRBV6-6; D call uncertain. The CDR3 covers 14 residues. Trimming removed 6 bases from V and 1 base from J, with 9 bases in between. From germline, CDR1 is MNHNY and CDR2 SVGAGI (reference sequence). The CDR3 region is CASRITVNTGELFF. CDR3 in DNA: TGTGCCAGCAGGATTACAGTGAACACCGGGGAGCTGTTTTTT.

This chain joins TRBV5-1 and TRBJ2-3; 9 bases are a match to TRBD1. CDR1 is SGHRS and CDR2 is YFSETQ in the germline V gene. Trimming removed 0 bases from V and 2 bases from J; junction bases left unmatched: 4. The CDR3 has 16 amino acids. CDR3: CASSLGQGGFTDTQYF. The CDR3 DNA follows: TGCGCCAGCAGCTTGGGACAGGGGGGTTTCACAGATACGCAGTATTTT.